The clone carrying this T cell receptor beta chain has a handful of counts. This CDR3 spans 19 amino acids. V dropped 8 bases and J dropped 1; count of bases not matched to a gene: 21. Germline values: CDR1 SGHNT, CDR2 YENEEA. The table came from immunoSEQ multiplex PCR; TCRdb's copy has only in-frame clones and leaves some out. The table has 5,300 or so clones, around 73% seen once. The data belong to a study of preoperative IRX-2 immunotherapy in early breast cancer. Regarding treatment: preoperative locoregional IRX-2 cytokine immunotherapy. This phase Ib study tested locoregional IRX-2 cytokine immunotherapy given before surgery.

Material: tumor tissue, obtained before IRX-2 immunotherapy. The source of this sequence is a human donor with breast cancer. The chain recombines TRBV11-3 with TRBJ2-5, with 8 bases fitting TRBD2. CDR3 loop: CASGRYHTRGAGVQETQYF. DNA for the CDR3: TGTGCCAGCGGTCGTTATCATACCCGGGGAGCGGGAGTCCAAGAGACCCAGTACTTC.